What follows describes a single TCR beta chain. Its antigen is unidentified. V was clipped by 6 bases and J by 4 bases, with 11 bases between them. Per the germline V gene, CDR1 is LNHDA and CDR2 is SQIVND (reference sequence). The CDR3 contains 13 residues. This record belongs to a study of a mutant IDH1 vaccine in newly diagnosed glioma. In the study overall: The sex distribution of treated patients was roughly 62% male and roughly 38% female, with a mean age of around 40 years. Earlier care involved radiotherapy, temozolomide, or both, and the majority received both.

The time point here: week 35, safety follow-up. In the vaccine, a single dose held 300 ug of the mutant IDH1 20-mer peptide, along with topical imiquimod. Patients in the study were vaccinated eight times, receiving shots in weeks 1, 3, 5, 7, 11, 15, 19 and 23. Notes on the study in general: There were vaccine-induced immune responses in roughly 92% of the patients.

Profiled with immunoSEQ multiplex PCR; TCRdb holds only in-frame clones, not every one. The data hold approximately 43,000 clones, with 85% to 90% observed a single time. The sequence came from a middle-aged man with glioma. The J gene is TRBJ2-3, the V gene TRBV19, with TRBD1 as a possible D gene (5 bases). Sequenced material: PBMCs, taken from a glioma patient whose treatment included an IDH1 peptide vaccine. This chain's CDR3 is CASSSTGADTQYF. CDR3 DNA sequence: TGTGCCAGTAGCTCCACAGGAGCAGATACGCAGTATTTT.